This T cell receptor (beta chain) was recovered during a study of blood T cell repertoires in COVID-19. Study-wide background: There were acute and convalescent COVID-19 samples, and they came from the United States, Italy and Spain.

Of note for this clone: The same CDR3 arises from other DNA sequences in this sample as well.

Per the germline V gene, CDR1 is LNHDA and CDR2 is SQIVND (reference sequence). The V segment lost 1 base and the J segment 2 bases; nucleotides outside the gene matches: 1. The CDR3 has 14 amino acids. Repertoires were generated with immunoSEQ multiplex PCR, while TCRdb's copy carries only in-frame clones and drops some. Here the sample spans about 240,000 clones, around 85% being singletons. This sequence joins TRBV19 and TRBJ2-7; TRBD2 matches at 8 bases. The sequencing input was PBMCs or T cells enriched from blood (not recorded which). This TCR was recovered from a middle-aged woman with acute COVID-19. Here the CDR3 reads CASSIGREAYEQYF. The DNA for the CDR3 is TGTGCCAGTAGTATAGGGCGGGAGGCCTACGAGCAGTACTTC. The entire variable domain, with the rest obtained from reference TRBV19 and TRBJ2-7, is as follows: DGGITQSPKYLFRKEGQNVTLSCEQNLNHDAMYWYRQDPGQGLRLIYYSQIVNDFQKGDIAEGYSVSREKKESFPLTVTSAQKNPTAFYLCASSIGREAYEQYFGPGTRLTVT.